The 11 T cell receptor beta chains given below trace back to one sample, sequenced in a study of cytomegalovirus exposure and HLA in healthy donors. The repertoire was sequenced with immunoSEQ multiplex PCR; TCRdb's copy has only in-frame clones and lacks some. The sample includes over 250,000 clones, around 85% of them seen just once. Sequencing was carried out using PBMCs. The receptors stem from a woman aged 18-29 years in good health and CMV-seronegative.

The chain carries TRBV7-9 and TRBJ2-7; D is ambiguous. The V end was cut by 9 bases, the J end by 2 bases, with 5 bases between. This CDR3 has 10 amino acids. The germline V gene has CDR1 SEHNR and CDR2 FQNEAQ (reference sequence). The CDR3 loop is CASHPYEQYF. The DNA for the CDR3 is TGTGCCAGTCATCCCTACGAGCAGTACTTC. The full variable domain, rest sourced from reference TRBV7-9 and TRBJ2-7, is DTGVSQNPRHKITKRGQNVTFRCDPISEHNRLYWYRQTLGQGPEFLTYFQNEAQLEKSRLLSDRFSAERPKGSFSTLEIQRTEQGDSAMYLCASHPYEQYFGPGTRLTVT.

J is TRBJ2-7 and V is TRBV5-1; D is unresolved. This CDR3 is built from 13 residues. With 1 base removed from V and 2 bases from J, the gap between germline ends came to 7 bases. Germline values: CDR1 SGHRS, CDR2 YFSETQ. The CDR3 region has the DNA TGCGCCAGCAGCTTGAACGGTGCCTACGAGCAGTACTTC. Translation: CASSLNGAYEQYF. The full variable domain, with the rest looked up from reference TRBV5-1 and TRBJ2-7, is KAGVTQTPRYLIKTRGQQVTLSCSPISGHRSVSWYQQTPGQGLQFLFEYFSETQRNKGNFPGRFSGRQFSNSRSEMNVSTLELGDSALYLCASSLNGAYEQYFGPGTRLTVT.

CDR3: CASSPTLGVDQPQHF. CDR3 in DNA: TGCGCCAGCAGCCCAACCCTCGGGGTCGATCAGCCCCAGCATTTT. This rearrangement joins TRBV5-1 to TRBJ1-5; D unresolved. CDR3 length: 15 residues. The germline gives CDR1 SGHRS, CDR2 YFSETQ. The germline V and J ends were trimmed by 4 bases and 5 bases, with 16 bases remaining between them. Supplemented by reference TRBV5-1 and TRBJ1-5, the full variable domain reads KAGVTQTPRYLIKTRGQQVTLSCSPISGHRSVSWYQQTPGQGLQFLFEYFSETQRNKGNFPGRFSGRQFSNSRSEMNVSTLELGDSALYLCASSPTLGVDQPQHFGDGTRLSIL.

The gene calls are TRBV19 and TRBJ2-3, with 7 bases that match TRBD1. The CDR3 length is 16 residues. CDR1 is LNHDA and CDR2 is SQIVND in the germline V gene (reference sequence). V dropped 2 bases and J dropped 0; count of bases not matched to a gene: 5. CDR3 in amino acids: CASSIQGVTSTDTQYF. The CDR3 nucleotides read TGTGCCAGTAGTATACAGGGGGTTACTAGCACAGATACGCAGTATTTT.

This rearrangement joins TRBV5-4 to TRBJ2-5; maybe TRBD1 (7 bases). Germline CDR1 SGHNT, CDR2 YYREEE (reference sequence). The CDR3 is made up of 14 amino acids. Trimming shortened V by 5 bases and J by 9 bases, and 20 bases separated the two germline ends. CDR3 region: CASRRQGGGSPQYF. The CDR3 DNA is TGTGCCAGCAGACGTCAGGGGGGTGGGAGTCCCCAGTACTTC. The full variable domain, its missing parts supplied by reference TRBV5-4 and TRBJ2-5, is ETGVTQSPTHLIKTRGQQVTLRCSSQSGHNTVSWYQQALGQGPQFIFQYYREEENGRGNFPPRFSGLQFPNYSSELNVNALELDDSALYLCASRRQGGGSPQYFGPGTRLLVL.

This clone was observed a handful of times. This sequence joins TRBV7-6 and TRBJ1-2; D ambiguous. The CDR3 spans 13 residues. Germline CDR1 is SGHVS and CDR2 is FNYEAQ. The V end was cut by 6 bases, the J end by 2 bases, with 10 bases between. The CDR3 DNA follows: TGTGCCAGCAGTAGTTCGGGGAACTATGGCTACACCTTC. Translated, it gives CASSSSGNYGYTF.

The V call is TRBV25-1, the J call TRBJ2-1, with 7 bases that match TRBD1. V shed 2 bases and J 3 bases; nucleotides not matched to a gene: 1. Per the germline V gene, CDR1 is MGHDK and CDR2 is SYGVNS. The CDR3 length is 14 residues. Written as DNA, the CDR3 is TGTGCCAGCAGTGAAAGGGACAGCTACAATGAGCAGTTCTTC. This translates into CASSERDSYNEQFF.

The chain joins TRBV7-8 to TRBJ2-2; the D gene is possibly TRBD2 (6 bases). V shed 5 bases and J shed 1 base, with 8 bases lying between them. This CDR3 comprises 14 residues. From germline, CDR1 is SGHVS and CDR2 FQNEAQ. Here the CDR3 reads CASSISGNTGELFF. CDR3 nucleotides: TGTGCCAGCAGCATTAGCGGGAACACCGGGGAGCTGTTTTTT. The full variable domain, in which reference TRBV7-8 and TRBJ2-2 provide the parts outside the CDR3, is GAGVSQSPRYKVAKRGQDVALRCDPISGHVSLFWYQQALGQGPEFLTYFQNEAQLDKSGLPSDRFFAERPEGSVSTLKIQRTQQEDSAVYLCASSISGNTGELFFGEGSRLTVL.

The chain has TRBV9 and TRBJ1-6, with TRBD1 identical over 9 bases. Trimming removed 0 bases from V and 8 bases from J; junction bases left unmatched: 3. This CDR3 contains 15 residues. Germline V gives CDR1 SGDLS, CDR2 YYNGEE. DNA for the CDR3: TGTGCCAGCAGCGTAGATCGGACAGGGGATTCACCCCTCCACTTT. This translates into CASSVDRTGDSPLHF.

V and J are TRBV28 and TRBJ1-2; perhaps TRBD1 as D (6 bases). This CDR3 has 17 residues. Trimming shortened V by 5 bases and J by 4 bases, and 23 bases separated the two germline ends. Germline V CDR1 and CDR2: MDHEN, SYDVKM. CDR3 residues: CASSHRGGRAIGYGYTF. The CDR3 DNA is TGTGCCAGCAGTCACCGAGGGGGGAGGGCTATAGGCTATGGCTACACCTTC.

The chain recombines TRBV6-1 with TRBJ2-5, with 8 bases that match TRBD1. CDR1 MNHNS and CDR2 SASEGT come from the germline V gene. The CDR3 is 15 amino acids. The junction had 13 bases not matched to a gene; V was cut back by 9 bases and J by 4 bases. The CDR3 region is CASAPDRVSVETQYF. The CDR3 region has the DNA TGTGCCAGTGCCCCGGACAGGGTATCAGTAGAGACCCAGTACTTC.